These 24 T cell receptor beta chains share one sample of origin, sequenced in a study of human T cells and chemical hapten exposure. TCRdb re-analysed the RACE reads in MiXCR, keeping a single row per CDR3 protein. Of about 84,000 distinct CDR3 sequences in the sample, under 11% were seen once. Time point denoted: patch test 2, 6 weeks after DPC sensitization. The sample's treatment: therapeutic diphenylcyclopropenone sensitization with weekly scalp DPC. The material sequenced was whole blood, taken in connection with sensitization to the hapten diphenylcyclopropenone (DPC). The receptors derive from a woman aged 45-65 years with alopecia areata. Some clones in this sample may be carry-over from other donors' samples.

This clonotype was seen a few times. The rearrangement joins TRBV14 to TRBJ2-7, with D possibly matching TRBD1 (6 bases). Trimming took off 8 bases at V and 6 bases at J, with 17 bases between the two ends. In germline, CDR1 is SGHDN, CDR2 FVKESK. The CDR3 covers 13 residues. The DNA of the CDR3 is TGTGCCAGCTCTGTCAACAGGGTCGGCGAGCAGTACTTC. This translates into CASSVNRVGEQYF.

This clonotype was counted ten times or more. The CDR3 DNA sequence: TGTGCCAGCAGTTTAGGGGTCGGGGAAAGCTCCTACGAGCAGTACTTC. This sequence encodes CASSLGVGESSYEQYF. The chain joins TRBV12-3 or TRBV12-4 to TRBJ2-7; tentative D call: TRBD2 (5 bases). The CDR3 has 16 residues. V was pared by 1 base and J by 0 bases, with 13 bases between.

The CDR3 region has the DNA TGTGCCAGCAGTTTAAGCGCGGGAAACTATGGCTACACCTTC. Protein: CASSLSAGNYGYTF. The chain employs TRBV28 and TRBJ1-2; D ambiguous. The CDR3 is 14 amino acids. Trimming pared 2 bases from V and 2 bases from J, leaving 9 bases between. From germline, CDR1 is MDHEN and CDR2 SYDVKM.

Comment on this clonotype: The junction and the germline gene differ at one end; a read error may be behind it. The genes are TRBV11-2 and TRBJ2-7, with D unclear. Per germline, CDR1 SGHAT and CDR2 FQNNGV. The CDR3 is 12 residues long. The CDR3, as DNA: TGTGCCAGCAGCTTACCCAGAGGTCCCGTCCACTTC. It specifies CASSLPRGPVHF.

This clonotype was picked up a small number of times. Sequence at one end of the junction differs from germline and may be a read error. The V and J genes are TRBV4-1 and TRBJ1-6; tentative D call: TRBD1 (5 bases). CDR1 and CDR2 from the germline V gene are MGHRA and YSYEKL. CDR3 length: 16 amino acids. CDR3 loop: CASRQGRGESNSPLHF. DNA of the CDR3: TGCGCCAGCAGACAAGGTCGGGGGGAGTCAAATTCACCCCTCCACTTT.

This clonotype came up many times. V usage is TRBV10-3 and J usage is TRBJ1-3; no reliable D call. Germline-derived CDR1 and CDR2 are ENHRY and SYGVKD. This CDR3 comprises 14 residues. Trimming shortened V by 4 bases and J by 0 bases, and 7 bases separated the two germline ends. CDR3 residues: CAISADISGNTIYF. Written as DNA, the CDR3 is TGTGCCATCAGTGCTGATATCTCTGGAAACACCATATATTTT.

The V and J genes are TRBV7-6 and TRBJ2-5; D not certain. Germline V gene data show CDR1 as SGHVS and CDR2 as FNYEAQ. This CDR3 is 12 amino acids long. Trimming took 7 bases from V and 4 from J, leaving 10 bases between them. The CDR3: CASTAVRETQYF. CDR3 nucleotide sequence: TGTGCCAGCACCGCCGTCCGAGAGACCCAGTACTTC. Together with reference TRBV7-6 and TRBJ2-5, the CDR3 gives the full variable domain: GAGVSQSPRYKVTKRGQDVALRCDPISGHVSLYWYRQALGQGPEFLTYFNYEAQQDKSGLPNDRFSAERPEGSISTLTIQRTEQRDSAMYRCASTAVRETQYFGPGTRLLVL.

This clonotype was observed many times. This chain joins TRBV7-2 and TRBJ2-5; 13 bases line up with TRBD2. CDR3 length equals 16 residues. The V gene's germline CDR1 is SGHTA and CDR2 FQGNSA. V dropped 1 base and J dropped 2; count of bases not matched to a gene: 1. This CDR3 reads CASSLGGLAGQETQYF. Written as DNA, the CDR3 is TGTGCCAGCAGCTTAGGGGGACTAGCGGGGCAAGAGACCCAGTACTTC. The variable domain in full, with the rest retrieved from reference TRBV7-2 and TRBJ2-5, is GAGVSQSPSNKVTEKGKDVELRCDPISGHTALYWYRQSLGQGLEFLIYFQGNSAPDKSGLPSDRFSAERTGGSVSTLTIQRTQQEDSAVYLCASSLGGLAGQETQYFGPGTRLLVL.

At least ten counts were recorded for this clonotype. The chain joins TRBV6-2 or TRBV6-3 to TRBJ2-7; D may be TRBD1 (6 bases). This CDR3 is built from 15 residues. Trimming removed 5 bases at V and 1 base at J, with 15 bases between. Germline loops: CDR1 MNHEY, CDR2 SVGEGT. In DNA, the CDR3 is TGTGCCAGCAGTACCCAACAGGGAAATTCCTACGAGCAGTACTTC. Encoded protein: CASSTQQGNSYEQYF.

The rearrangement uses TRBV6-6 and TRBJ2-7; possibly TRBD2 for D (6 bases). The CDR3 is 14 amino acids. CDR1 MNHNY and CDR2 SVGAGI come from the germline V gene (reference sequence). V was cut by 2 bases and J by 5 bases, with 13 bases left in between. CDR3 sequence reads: CASSYPGEGNEQYF. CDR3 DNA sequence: TGTGCCAGCAGTTACCCGGGAGAGGGGAACGAGCAGTACTTC.

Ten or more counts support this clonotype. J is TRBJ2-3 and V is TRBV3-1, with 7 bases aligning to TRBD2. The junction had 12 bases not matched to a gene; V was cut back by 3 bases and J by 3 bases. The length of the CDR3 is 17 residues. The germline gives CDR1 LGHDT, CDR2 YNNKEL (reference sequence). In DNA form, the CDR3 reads TGTGCCAGCAGCCACCCCCGCGGGGGACCGGAGACAGATACGCAGTATTTT. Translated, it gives CASSHPRGGPETDTQYF.

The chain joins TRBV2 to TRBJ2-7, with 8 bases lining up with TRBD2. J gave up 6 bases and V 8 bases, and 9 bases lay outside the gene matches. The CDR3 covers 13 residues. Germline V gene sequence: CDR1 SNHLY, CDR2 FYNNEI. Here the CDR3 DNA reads TGTGCCAGCCGGGGGGGCCCAGGGAGCGAGCAGTACTTC. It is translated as CASRGGPGSEQYF.

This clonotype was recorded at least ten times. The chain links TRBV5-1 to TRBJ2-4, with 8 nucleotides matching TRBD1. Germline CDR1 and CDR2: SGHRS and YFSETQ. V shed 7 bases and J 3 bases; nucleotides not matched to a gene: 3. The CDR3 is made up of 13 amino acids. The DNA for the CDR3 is TGCGCCAGCGTGGACAGGGACAAAAACATTCAGTACTTC. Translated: CASVDRDKNIQYF.

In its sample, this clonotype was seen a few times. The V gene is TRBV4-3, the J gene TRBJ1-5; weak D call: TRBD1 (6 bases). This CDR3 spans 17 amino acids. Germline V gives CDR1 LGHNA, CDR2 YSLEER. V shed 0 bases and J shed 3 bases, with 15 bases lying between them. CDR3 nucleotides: TGCGCCAGCAGCCAAGATCTTTTAGGGGGACCCAATCAGCCCCAGCATTTT. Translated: CASSQDLLGGPNQPQHF.

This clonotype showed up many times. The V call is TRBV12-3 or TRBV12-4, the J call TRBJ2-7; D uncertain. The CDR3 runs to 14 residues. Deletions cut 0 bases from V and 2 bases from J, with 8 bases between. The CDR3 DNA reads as TGTGCCAGCAGTTTAGCTGGCAGAACCTACGAGCAGTACTTC. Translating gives CASSLAGRTYEQYF.

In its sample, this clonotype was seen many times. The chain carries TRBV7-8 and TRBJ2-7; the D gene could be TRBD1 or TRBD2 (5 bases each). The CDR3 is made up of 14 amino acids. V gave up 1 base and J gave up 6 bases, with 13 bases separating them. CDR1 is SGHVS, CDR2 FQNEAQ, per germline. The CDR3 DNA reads TGTGCCAGCAGCTTAGGACTGGATGGGGGCGAGCAGTACTTC. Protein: CASSLGLDGGEQYF.

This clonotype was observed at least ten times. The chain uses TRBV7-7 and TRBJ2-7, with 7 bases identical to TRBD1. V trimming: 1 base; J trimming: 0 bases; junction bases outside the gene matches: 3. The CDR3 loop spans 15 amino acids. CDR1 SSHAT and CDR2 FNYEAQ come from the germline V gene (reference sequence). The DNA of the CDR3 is TGTGCCAGCAGCTTAGACCAGGGGGTCTCCTACGAGCAGTACTTC. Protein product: CASSLDQGVSYEQYF.

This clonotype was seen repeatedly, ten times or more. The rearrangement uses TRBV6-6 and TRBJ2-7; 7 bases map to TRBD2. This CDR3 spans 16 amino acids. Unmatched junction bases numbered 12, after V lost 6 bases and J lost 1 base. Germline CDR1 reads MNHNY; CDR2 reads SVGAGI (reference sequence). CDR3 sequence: CASSLRSGLQSYEQYF. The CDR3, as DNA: TGTGCCAGCAGCCTTAGATCGGGACTACAGTCCTACGAGCAGTACTTC.

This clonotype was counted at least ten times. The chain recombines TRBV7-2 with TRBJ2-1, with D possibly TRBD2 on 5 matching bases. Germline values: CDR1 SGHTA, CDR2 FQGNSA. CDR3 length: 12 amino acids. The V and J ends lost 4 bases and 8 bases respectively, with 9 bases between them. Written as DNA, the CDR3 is TGTGCCAGCAGCTCGGGGTTCGATGAGCAGTTCTTC. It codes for CASSSGFDEQFF.

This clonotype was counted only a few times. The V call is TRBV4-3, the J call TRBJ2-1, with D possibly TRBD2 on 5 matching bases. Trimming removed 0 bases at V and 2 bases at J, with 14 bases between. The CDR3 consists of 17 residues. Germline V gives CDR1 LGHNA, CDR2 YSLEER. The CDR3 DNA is TGCGCCAGCAGCCAAGATCGGACTCTGGGGACCTACAATGAGCAGTTCTTC. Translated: CASSQDRTLGTYNEQFF.

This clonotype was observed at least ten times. CDR3 DNA sequence: TGTGCCAGCAGTAGCGACGGACTAGCGGGAATCAATGAGCAGTTCTTC. Its protein is CASSSDGLAGINEQFF. This chain joins TRBV2 and TRBJ2-1; 12 bases match TRBD2. The CDR3 is 16 residues long. Germline assignment: CDR1 SNHLY and CDR2 FYNNEI. Germline trimming cut 5 bases from V and 6 bases from J; bases unmatched to any gene: 8.

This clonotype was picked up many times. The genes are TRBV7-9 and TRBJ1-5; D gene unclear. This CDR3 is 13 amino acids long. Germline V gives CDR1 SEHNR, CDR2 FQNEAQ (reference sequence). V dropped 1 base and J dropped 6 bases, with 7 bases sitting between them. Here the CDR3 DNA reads TGTGCCAGCAGCTTAGACGGGATTCAGCCCCAGCATTTT. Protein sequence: CASSLDGIQPQHF.

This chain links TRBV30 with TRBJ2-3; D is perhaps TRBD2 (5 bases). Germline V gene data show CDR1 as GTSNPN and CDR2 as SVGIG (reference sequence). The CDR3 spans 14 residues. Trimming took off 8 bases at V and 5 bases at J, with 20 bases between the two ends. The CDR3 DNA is TGTGCCGGTCGAGCGGCGCCGGGCGGAGATACGCAGTATTTT. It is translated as CAGRAAPGGDTQYF.

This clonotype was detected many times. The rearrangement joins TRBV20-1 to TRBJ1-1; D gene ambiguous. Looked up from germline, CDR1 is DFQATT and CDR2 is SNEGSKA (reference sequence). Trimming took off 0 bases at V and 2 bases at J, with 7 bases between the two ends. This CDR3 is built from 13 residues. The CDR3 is CSAREGHNTEAFF. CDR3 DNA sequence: TGCAGTGCTAGAGAAGGGCATAACACTGAAGCTTTCTTT.